This TCR beta chain was sequenced for a study of tumor-infiltrating lymphocytes in primary liver carcinoma. A few counts support this clonotype. Total RNA amounting to around 450 ng was the source from which TCR beta cDNA was made with a constant-region primer. Sequencing libraries for TCR beta derived from three nested multiplex PCR rounds that used slightly modified ARM-PCR. With TRBV1-TRBV30 forward primers and a C-beta reverse primer, the first two PCR rounds were run for around 10 cycles each. Via MiXCR, TCRdb re-called the multiplex PCR reads, giving one row per CDR3 protein. The data contain roughly 190,000 distinct CDR3 sequences, about 85% of them seen just once; the ten biggest clones take up 15% to 20%. It was from approximately 20-30 mg of unsorted bulk tissue that RNA and DNA were co-extracted. Per germline, CDR1 LNHDA and CDR2 SQIVND (reference sequence). Trimming took 5 bases from V and 5 from J, leaving 19 bases between them. This CDR3 region has 15 residues.

The rearrangement links TRBV19 to TRBJ2-7; tentatively, D is TRBD1 (6 bases). This clonotype originated in a man in his forties with primary liver carcinoma and hepatitis B virus infection. Sample: tumor tissue from primary liver carcinoma. Here the CDR3 DNA reads TGTGCCAGTAGTGACGATAACAGGGTCGGAGACGAGCAGTACTTC. Its protein product is CASSDDNRVGDEQYF.